This T cell receptor (beta chain) was recorded in a study of cytomegalovirus exposure and HLA in healthy donors. This CDR3 has 11 residues. V shed 6 bases and J shed 4 bases, with 7 bases lying between them. Germline-derived CDR1 and CDR2 are MDHEN and SYDVKM. The assay was immunoSEQ multiplex PCR, and TCRdb's table has in-frame clones only and misses some. Of 200,000 to 250,000 clones listed, less than 85% are singletons. As concerns this clone: The sample holds other DNA sequences that translate to the same CDR3.

The chain employs TRBV28 and TRBJ2-7; D is unresolved. This TCR derives from a woman under 30 in good health and CMV-seronegative. The sequenced sample was PBMCs. CDR3: CASSRTYEQYF. In nucleotides, the CDR3 is TGTGCCAGCAGCCGAACATACGAGCAGTACTTC.